This record looks at one TCR beta chain sequence and its context. This sample is part of a study of shared clonotypes between healthy human individuals. J gave up 6 bases and V 0 bases, and 6 bases lay outside the gene matches. The CDR3 length is 16 residues. Germline loops: CDR1 SGDLS, CDR2 YYNGEE. The repertoire was sequenced with immunoSEQ multiplex PCR; TCRdb's copy has only in-frame clones and lacks some. This sample has more than 2 million clones, with around 95% found just once. This chain connects TRBV9 to TRBJ2-3, with TRBD2 identical over 11 bases. The sequence derives from a man between 18 and 29 years old in good health. Input material: naive CD4+ T cells sorted from blood. Documented subset: CD45RA+ positively selected. The CDR3 DNA follows: TGTGCCAGCAGCGTAGGGGCTAGCGGGGGGCTTGATACGCAGTATTTT. Translated, it gives CASSVGASGGLDTQYF.